The 20 T cell receptor beta chains below all came from one sample that was sequenced in a study of CD8+ T cells in alopecia areata. After isolation, RNA underwent reverse transcription to generate cDNA as the sequencing template. Libraries were prepared by immunoSEQ multiplex PCR; TCRdb keeps only in-frame clonotypes and omits some of them. This sample has 75,000 to 80,000 clones, with around 61% found just once. Treatment specified: oral pan-JAK inhibitor, 5-10 mg twice daily. Here the sequenced sample was CD8+ T cells sorted from blood, taken at week 24, from a patient treated with tofacitinib. The source is a human donor with alopecia areata.

This clone occurred a few times. V gene TRBV29-1 combines with J gene TRBJ1-2, with 8 bases identical to TRBD1. The CDR3 covers 14 residues. Germline CDR1 reads SQVTM; CDR2 reads ANQGSEA. V lost 4 bases and J lost 3; bases outside the gene matches: 7. CDR3 loop: CSVGSTQGDYGYTF. The CDR3 DNA reads TGCAGCGTTGGTTCGACACAGGGGGACTATGGCTACACCTTC.

The rearrangement links TRBV5-1 to TRBJ1-1; no firm D call. There are 12 residues in the CDR3. The V end lost 10 bases, the J end lost 1 base, and 11 bases lay between the germline ends. Per germline, CDR1 SGHRS and CDR2 YFSETQ. The CDR3 protein is CASGETNTEAFF. The CDR3 nucleotides read TGCGCCTCCGGGGAGACGAACACTGAAGCTTTCTTT.

J is TRBJ2-5 and V is TRBV28; 8 bases line up with TRBD2. With V trimmed by 6 bases and J by 3 bases, 3 bases remained unmatched. The CDR3 covers 13 residues. CDR1 is MDHEN and CDR2 is SYDVKM in the germline V gene. CDR3 DNA: TGTGCCAGCAGCCCGGGAGGGGAAGAGACCCAGTACTTC. Translated, it gives CASSPGGEETQYF.

The chain links TRBV5-1 to TRBJ1-1; D may be TRBD1 (6 bases). CDR1 is SGHRS, CDR2 YFSETQ, per germline. Trimming removed 2 bases at V and 0 bases at J, with 11 bases between. This CDR3 has 15 amino acids. Here the CDR3 reads CASSFGQGLNTEAFF. The CDR3, as DNA: TGCGCCAGCAGCTTCGGGCAGGGGTTGAACACTGAAGCTTTCTTT. The entire variable domain, with the rest obtained from reference TRBV5-1 and TRBJ1-1, is as follows: KAGVTQTPRYLIKTRGQQVTLSCSPISGHRSVSWYQQTPGQGLQFLFEYFSETQRNKGNFPGRFSGRQFSNSRSEMNVSTLELGDSALYLCASSFGQGLNTEAFFGQGTRLTVV.

This sequence joins TRBV11-2 and TRBJ2-1; TRBD2 matches at 11 bases. The CDR3 covers 15 residues. Trimming took 3 bases from V and 7 from J; bases not matched to a gene: 5. CDR1 SGHAT and CDR2 FQNNGV come from the germline V gene. In nucleotides, the CDR3 is TGTGCCAGCAGCTTTACTAGCGGGAGAGGTAATGAGCAGTTCTTC. This sequence encodes CASSFTSGRGNEQFF.

The CDR3, as DNA: TGTGCCAGCAGCCCTCACAGGGGTTTAAATGAGCAGTTCTTC. Protein sequence: CASSPHRGLNEQFF. The J gene is TRBJ2-1, the V gene TRBV9, with 7 bases that match TRBD1. Germline CDR1 reads SGDLS; CDR2 reads YYNGEE. This CDR3 is 14 amino acids long. Losses at the gene ends were 4 bases for V and 7 bases for J; bases not matched to a gene: 8. The full variable domain, with the rest looked up from reference TRBV9 and TRBJ2-1, is DSGVTQTPKHLITATGQRVTLRCSPRSGDLSVYWYQQSLDQGLQFLIQYYNGEERAKGNILERFSAQQFPDLHSELNLSSLELGDSALYFCASSPHRGLNEQFFGPGTRLTVL.

The chain is built from TRBV6-1 and TRBJ2-7; TRBD1 matches at 9 bases. This CDR3 comprises 18 residues. The V gene's germline CDR1 is MNHNS and CDR2 SASEGT. J gave up 3 bases and V 0 bases, and 12 bases lay outside the gene matches. Here the CDR3 DNA reads TGTGCCAGCAGTGAAGCGCCTCCGGGACAGGGATTTTTCTACGAGCAGTACTTC. It codes for CASSEAPPGQGFFYEQYF.

This CDR3 is CATSRLIGTGRYEQYF. The CDR3 DNA is TGTGCCACCAGCAGACTCATCGGGACAGGGCGATACGAGCAGTACTTC. The chain employs TRBV15 and TRBJ2-7; 9 positions match TRBD1. The CDR3 spans 16 residues. Per germline, CDR1 LNHNV and CDR2 YYDKDF (reference sequence). The V segment lost 2 bases and the J segment 4 bases; nucleotides outside the gene matches: 9.

The rearrangement joins TRBV27 to TRBJ2-7, with 7 bases that match TRBD1. V gave up 4 bases and J gave up 1 base; unmatched junction bases: 7. The CDR3 loop spans 15 amino acids. Per the germline V gene, CDR1 is MNHEY and CDR2 is SMNVEV (reference sequence). The CDR3 is CASSYYRGSSYEQYF. The CDR3 bases are TGTGCCAGCAGTTACTACAGGGGTTCATCCTACGAGCAGTACTTC.

The chain carries TRBV29-1 and TRBJ1-6; 7 bases are a match to TRBD1. Germline assignment: CDR1 SQVTM and CDR2 ANQGSEA. The CDR3 sequence is 15 residues long. The V segment lost 6 bases and the J segment 2 bases; nucleotides outside the gene matches: 7. The CDR3 DNA sequence: TGCAGCGTCCAGACAGGGATACCCTATAATTCACCCCTCCACTTT. It is translated as CSVQTGIPYNSPLHF.

This chain joins TRBV5-1 and TRBJ1-1, with unresolved D. This CDR3 region has 11 residues. V shed 6 bases and J shed 6 bases, with 9 bases lying between them. Germline V gives CDR1 SGHRS, CDR2 YFSETQ. The CDR3: CASNHGPEAFF. CDR3 bases: TGCGCCAGCAATCACGGTCCTGAAGCTTTCTTT. Full variable domain (remainder filled in from reference TRBV5-1 and TRBJ1-1): KAGVTQTPRYLIKTRGQQVTLSCSPISGHRSVSWYQQTPGQGLQFLFEYFSETQRNKGNFPGRFSGRQFSNSRSEMNVSTLELGDSALYLCASNHGPEAFFGQGTRLTVV.

The chain employs TRBV4-1 and TRBJ2-5; 7 bases are a match to TRBD1. Germline lookup yields CDR1 MGHRA and CDR2 YSYEKL. V gave up 3 bases and J gave up 3 bases; unmatched junction bases: 4. The CDR3 has 14 residues. CDR3 bases: TGCGCCAGCAGCCATGTAGGGACAGAAGAGACCCAGTACTTC. Translation: CASSHVGTEETQYF.

A few counts support this clone. The gene calls are TRBV7-9 and TRBJ2-3; possibly TRBD1 for D (5 bases). The CDR3 sequence is 14 residues long. The germline V gene encodes CDR1 SEHNR and CDR2 FQNEAQ (reference sequence). V was cut by 5 bases and J by 2 bases, with 11 bases left in between. CDR3 bases: TGTGCCAGCAGCCGACAGTTACCCACAGATACGCAGTATTTT. This encodes CASSRQLPTDTQYF.

V is TRBV9 and J is TRBJ2-7; 9 bases are shared with TRBD1. With 0 bases clipped from V and 0 bases from J, the junction kept 10 bases outside the gene matches. The CDR3 runs 18 residues. CDR1 SGDLS and CDR2 YYNGEE come from the germline V gene. The CDR3: CASSVGTGANKYSYEQYF. CDR3 DNA: TGTGCCAGCAGCGTAGGGACAGGGGCCAACAAATACTCCTACGAGCAGTACTTC. The full variable domain, rest sourced from reference TRBV9 and TRBJ2-7, is DSGVTQTPKHLITATGQRVTLRCSPRSGDLSVYWYQQSLDQGLQFLIQYYNGEERAKGNILERFSAQQFPDLHSELNLSSLELGDSALYFCASSVGTGANKYSYEQYFGPGTRLTVT.

The V call is TRBV7-8, the J call TRBJ2-7; TRBD2 might be the D (6 bases). The V and J ends lost 5 bases and 0 bases respectively, with 14 bases between them. Germline V gene sequence: CDR1 SGHVS, CDR2 FQNEAQ. The CDR3 has 15 amino acids. This chain's CDR3 is CASSPLSGTSYEQYF. Here the CDR3 DNA reads TGTGCCAGCAGCCCCCTTAGCGGAACCTCCTACGAGCAGTACTTC.

The rearrangement uses TRBV4-3 and TRBJ1-1; a weak D match, TRBD1 (6 bases). The CDR3 has 15 residues. The V and J ends lost 0 bases and 1 base respectively, with 9 bases between them. CDR1 is LGHNA, CDR2 YSLEER, per germline. The CDR3 DNA sequence: TGCGCCAGCAGCCAAGATTGGGGGGCGAACACTGAAGCTTTCTTT. It is translated as CASSQDWGANTEAFF.

V and J are TRBV2 and TRBJ1-1; TRBD1 matches at 8 bases. Germline CDR1 and CDR2: SNHLY and FYNNEI. CDR3 length: 13 amino acids. Trimming at V came to 9 bases and at J to 3 bases, leaving 6 bases not matched to a gene. The CDR3 DNA reads as TGTGCCAGGGATGGACAGGGCGACACTGAAGCTTTCTTT. Amino acid sequence: CARDGQGDTEAFF.

V is TRBV5-1 and J is TRBJ1-1, with a tentative D call TRBD1 (5 bases). Germline assignment: CDR1 SGHRS and CDR2 YFSETQ. This CDR3 comprises 16 residues. V was pared by 0 bases and J by 5 bases, with 17 bases between. CDR3 residues: CASSLGTDAGGTEAFF. CDR3 DNA: TGCGCCAGCAGCTTGGGGACGGACGCCGGGGGGACTGAAGCTTTCTTT.

The rearrangement joins TRBV25-1 to TRBJ2-2; D uncertain. Germline V gene sequence: CDR1 MGHDK, CDR2 SYGVNS. This CDR3 is built from 12 residues. V was clipped by 4 bases and J by 4 bases, with 4 bases between them. CDR3 DNA sequence: TGTGCCAGCAGTGTAGCCACCGGGGAGCTGTTTTTT. This translates into CASSVATGELFF.

The V and J genes are TRBV9 and TRBJ2-3; 12 bases align to TRBD2. The V gene's germline CDR1 is SGDLS and CDR2 YYNGEE. The CDR3 totals 17 residues. J gave up 3 bases and V 2 bases, and 7 bases lay outside the gene matches. The CDR3 region is CASSVYLAGGLTDTQYF. As DNA, the CDR3 is TGTGCCAGCAGCGTTTATCTAGCGGGAGGGCTTACAGATACGCAGTATTTT.